The 19 T cell receptor beta chains in this list originate from one sample, sequenced in a study of shared T cell receptors in the human thymus. The table came from immunoSEQ multiplex PCR; TCRdb's copy has only in-frame clones and leaves some out. Counted here are 640,000 or so clones, roughly 86% occurring once; the ten biggest clones make up 0.0094%. These data also formed part of another study, on human thymus T cells.

Sequenced material: thymocytes. The receptor source for this set is a boy younger than two with a congenital heart defect.

The rearrangement uses TRBV30 and TRBJ2-1; 16 nucleotides agree with TRBD2. The CDR3 has 19 amino acids. CDR1 and CDR2 from the germline V gene are GTSNPN and SVGIG (reference sequence). V gave up 3 bases and J gave up 0 bases; unmatched junction bases: 8. The CDR3 region has the DNA TGTGCCTGGAGAGAGGGACTAGCGGGAGGGTCGCGCTCCTACAATGAGCAGTTCTTC. Its protein is CAWREGLAGGSRSYNEQFF.

This chain links TRBV5-5 with TRBJ1-6; 9 bases line up with TRBD1. Per germline, CDR1 SGHKS and CDR2 YYEKEE (reference sequence). V dropped 0 bases and J dropped 9; count of bases not matched to a gene: 4. The CDR3 length is 15 residues. CDR3 bases: TGTGCCAGCAGCTTGGCACAGGGGGCCAGTTCACCCCTCCACTTT. Residues: CASSLAQGASSPLHF.

As DNA, the CDR3 is TGCGCCAGCAGCTTGGAGTCTAGCGGGGGGAAAGAGACCCAGTACTTC. Translated, it gives CASSLESSGGKETQYF. This sequence joins TRBV5-1 and TRBJ2-5; 11 nucleotides match TRBD2. The CDR3 runs to 16 residues. CDR1 SGHRS and CDR2 YFSETQ come from the germline V gene. The trim removed 0 bases at V and 3 bases at J, leaving 4 bases unmatched.

V usage is TRBV15 and J usage is TRBJ2-7; 9 nucleotides line up with TRBD1. CDR1 is LNHNV, CDR2 YYDKDF, per germline (reference sequence). V lost 6 bases to trimming and J lost 3 bases; unmatched junction nucleotides: 9. The CDR3 consists of 15 residues. The CDR3 coding sequence is TGTGCCACCAGTCCGAGACAGGGGGGGTACTACGAGCAGTACTTC. Protein sequence: CATSPRQGGYYEQYF.

The chain carries TRBV27 and TRBJ2-7; 10 bases are a match to TRBD1. The V segment lost 6 bases and the J segment 3 bases; nucleotides outside the gene matches: 2. Germline CDR1 and CDR2: MNHEY and SMNVEV (reference sequence). CDR3 length: 13 amino acids. CDR3 loop: CASRRDRGYEQYF. As DNA, the CDR3 is TGTGCCAGCAGACGGGACAGGGGCTACGAGCAGTACTTC.

The chain couples TRBV9 to TRBJ2-2, with TRBD2 matching 9 bases. Trimming removed 0 bases from V and 6 bases from J; junction bases left unmatched: 9. From germline, CDR1 is SGDLS and CDR2 YYNGEE. This CDR3 is built from 17 residues. The CDR3 spells CASSVAMGLAPAGELFF. CDR3 nucleotides: TGTGCCAGCAGCGTAGCGATGGGACTAGCCCCGGCCGGGGAGCTGTTTTTT.

This chain connects TRBV19 to TRBJ2-7; 11 bases are shared with TRBD2. CDR1 is LNHDA and CDR2 is SQIVND in the germline V gene (reference sequence). The CDR3 runs to 15 residues. The V segment lost 3 bases and the J segment 3 bases; nucleotides outside the gene matches: 4. This CDR3 reads CASSITLAGVYEQYF. The CDR3 DNA reads as TGTGCCAGTAGTATTACACTAGCGGGGGTCTACGAGCAGTACTTC.

The V and J genes are TRBV12-5 and TRBJ2-7; the match to TRBD2 covers 10 bases. The ends lost 4 bases at V and 3 bases at J; junction bases unmatched: 9. Germline V CDR1 and CDR2: LGHNT, FRNRAP. The CDR3 length is 16 residues. CDR3 DNA: TGTGCTAGTGGTTCGACCCTAGCGGGAGAAGGCTACGAGCAGTACTTC. This translates into CASGSTLAGEGYEQYF.

This chain connects TRBV9 to TRBJ2-1; a possible D gene is TRBD1 (6 bases). V was pared by 2 bases and J by 5 bases, with 11 bases between. Germline CDR1 is SGDLS and CDR2 is YYNGEE. This CDR3 has 14 residues. CDR3 residues: CASSVWTENNEQFF. The CDR3 DNA follows: TGTGCCAGCAGCGTCTGGACAGAGAACAATGAGCAGTTCTTC.

Points on this clone: At one of its ends the junction is not consistent with the germline gene, which may arise from a read error. CDR3 amino acids: CAISESSRTGDDF. CDR3 in DNA: TGTGCCATCAGTGAGTCGTCCAGGACAGGGGATGACTTC. The chain uses TRBV10-3 and TRBJ1-2; TRBD1 aligns across 9 bases. Germline CDR1 and CDR2: ENHRY and SYGVKD. This CDR3 is built from 13 residues.

This chain joins TRBV13 and TRBJ2-3, with D possibly TRBD1 on 6 matching bases. The CDR3 extends over 16 amino acids. V dropped 4 bases and J dropped 2 bases, with 16 bases sitting between them. Germline V gene data show CDR1 as PRHDT and CDR2 as FYEKMQ (reference sequence). The CDR3 reads CASSYTGMGYTDTQYF. As DNA, the CDR3 is TGTGCCAGCAGCTATACAGGGATGGGATACACAGATACGCAGTATTTT. Using reference TRBV13 and TRBJ2-3 for the parts outside the CDR3, the full variable domain is AAGVIQSPRHLIKEKRETATLKCYPIPRHDTVYWYQQGPGQDPQFLISFYEKMQSDKGSIPDRFSAQQFSDYHSELNMSSLELGDSALYFCASSYTGMGYTDTQYFGPGTRLTVL.

V usage is TRBV5-8 and J usage is TRBJ1-1; the match to TRBD1 covers 7 bases. The CDR3 has 15 residues. The V gene's germline CDR1 is SGHTS and CDR2 YDEGEE. V lost 3 bases, J lost 5 bases, and 10 bases stayed unmatched. Here the CDR3 reads CASSYTYRDRTEAFF. The CDR3, as DNA: TGTGCCAGCAGCTATACCTACAGGGACAGAACTGAAGCTTTCTTT.

The chain recombines TRBV2 with TRBJ1-5; 10 bases are shared with TRBD1. Germline V gene sequence: CDR1 SNHLY, CDR2 FYNNEI. This CDR3 has 18 residues. J was trimmed by 1 base and V by 4 bases; bases with no gene match: 10. In nucleotides, the CDR3 is TGTGCCAGCAGTGTCCCTAGACAGGGGGCCATAAGCAATCAGCCCCAGCATTTT. It is translated as CASSVPRQGAISNQPQHF.

This chain uses TRBV10-3 with TRBJ2-7, with 8 bases identical to TRBD2. The V segment lost 6 bases and the J segment 2 bases; nucleotides outside the gene matches: 9. Germline loops: CDR1 ENHRY, CDR2 SYGVKD. The CDR3 has 15 amino acids. The CDR3 protein is CAISPAGDDPYEQYF. For the CDR3, the DNA is TGTGCCATCAGCCCAGCGGGAGACGATCCCTACGAGCAGTACTTC.

This clone came up once. The V and J genes are TRBV19 and TRBJ1-2; 7 nucleotides agree with TRBD1. Germline V CDR1 and CDR2: LNHDA, SQIVND (reference sequence). J lost 4 bases, V lost 9 bases, and 5 bases had no gene match. The CDR3 has 12 residues. The CDR3 sequence: CASRTGVYGYTF. DNA of the CDR3: TGTGCCAGCCGAACAGGGGTCTATGGCTACACCTTC.

The chain combines TRBV10-1 with TRBJ1-4; 9 positions match TRBD1. J gave up 8 bases and V 3 bases, and 7 bases lay outside the gene matches. The CDR3 has 15 residues. Germline CDR1 is WNHNN and CDR2 is SYGVQD (reference sequence). The CDR3 coding sequence is TGCGCCAGCAGTGACGACAGGGGGGAAGGGGAAAAACTGTTTTTT. Translation gives CASSDDRGEGEKLFF.

This clone was observed a single time. The sample holds other DNA sequences that translate to the same CDR3. The chain links TRBV7-2 to TRBJ2-6, with D perhaps matching TRBD1 (6 bases). Trimming cost V 3 bases and J 1 base, with 7 bases left between them. The CDR3 loop spans 15 amino acids. Germline-derived CDR1 and CDR2 are SGHTA and FQGNSA. The CDR3 DNA follows: TGTGCCAGCAGCTTCAGGGGTTCTGGGGCCAACGTCCTGACTTTC. Residues: CASSFRGSGANVLTF.

This clone has only one observation. This rearrangement joins TRBV6-5 to TRBJ1-2; D might be TRBD1 (5 bases). Trimming removed 4 bases at V and 8 bases at J, with 11 bases between. CDR1 and CDR2 (germline): MNHEY, SVGAGI. This CDR3 region has 12 residues. The CDR3 DNA reads as TGTGCCAGCAGTTCGGGGGATCGGGGCTACACCTTC. Residues: CASSSGDRGYTF.

This chain connects TRBV2 to TRBJ2-7; maybe TRBD2 (7 bases). V lost 7 bases to trimming and J lost 3 bases, with 16 bases between them. CDR1 and CDR2 (germline): SNHLY, FYNNEI. The CDR3 extends over 14 amino acids. Here the CDR3 DNA reads TGTGCCAGCACATTGGGGGGGGCCAACTACGAGCAGTACTTC. Translated: CASTLGGANYEQYF.